The rows below give T cell receptor beta chains drawn from one sample of a study of neurological immune-mediated disorders. One entry per CDR3 protein, called by TCRdb with MiXCR from the 5' RACE reads. The sample lists roughly 49,000 distinct CDR3 sequences; around 14% were seen once. Sequenced: PBMCs. These receptors originate from a male donor with HTLV-1-associated myelopathy (HAM/TSP). Each CDR3 is given with its conserved first and last residue. A D gene is named only where the DNA matches it firmly. Clone sizes are given selectively: once, few, many, or a class where the clone is expanded.

TRBJ1-1	many	TRBV5-1	TRBD1	CASSLYGQGGTEAFF	TGCGCCAGCAGCCTGTATGGACAGGGTGGCACTGAAGCTTTCTTT
TRBJ1-5	many	TRBV5-1	NA	CASSLGGFLNQPQHF	TGCGCCAGCAGCTTGGGGGGGTTTTTGAATCAGCCCCAGCATTTT
TRBJ2-1	many	TRBV18	NA	CASSPSDTRFSLF	TGTGCCAGCTCACCATCTGACACCCGGTTTTCCCTCTTC
TRBJ2-2	many	TRBV5-6	TRBD2	CASSRGLANTGELFF	TGTGCCAGCAGCCGCGGACTAGCAAACACCGGGGAGCTGTTTTTT
TRBJ2-5	NA	TRBV20-1	TRBD1	CSAPSTGARKETQYF	TGCAGTGCCCCAAGTACAGGGGCAAGGAAGGAGACCCAGTACTTC
TRBJ2-7	many	TRBV6-2/TRBV6-3	TRBD1	CASRTGDWYEQYF	TGTGCCAGTCGGACAGGAGACTGGTACGAGCAGTACTTC
TRBJ2-7	many	TRBV28	NA	CASRSGGFGAGSYEQYF	TGTGCCAGCAGAAGTGGGGGGTTCGGTGCAGGGAGCTACGAGCAGTACTTC
TRBJ2-5	NA	TRBV12-3/TRBV12-4	TRBD2	CASSRLAGVASETQYF	TGTGCCAGCAGTAGACTAGCGGGGGTAGCTTCCGAGACCCAGTACTTC
TRBJ1-6	many	TRBV6-5	NA	CASIKTARYSPLHF	TGTGCCAGCATAAAGACCGCCCGGTATTCACCCCTCCACTTT
TRBJ2-1	many	TRBV20-1	NA	CSARDRRLGKLSSYNEQFF	TGCAGTGCTAGAGATCGGCGACTGGGGAAACTGAGCTCCTACAATGAGCAGTTCTTC
TRBJ1-5	many	TRBV7-2	TRBD1	CASSLGSGTGNQPQHF	TGTGCCAGCAGCTTGGGGTCGGGGACAGGGAATCAGCCCCAGCATTTT
TRBJ2-3	many	TRBV9	NA	CASSVAPGGATTDTQYF	TGTGCCAGCAGCGTAGCCCCAGGGGGGGCGACCACAGATACGCAGTATTTT
TRBJ1-2	many	TRBV7-8	NA	CASSLVSGDYGYTF	TGTGCCAGCAGCTTAGTGTCGGGCGACTATGGCTACACCTTC
TRBJ1-6	many	TRBV20-1	NA	CSASEQRDNSPLHF	TGCAGTGCTAGTGAACAGCGAGATAATTCACCCCTCCACTTT
TRBJ1-4	many	TRBV11-3	NA	CASSDNEKLFF	TGTGCCAGCAGCGATAATGAAAAACTGTTTTTT
TRBJ1-2	many	TRBV11-3	NA	CASSLERGRHYGYTF	TGTGCCAGCAGCTTAGAACGGGGCCGACACTATGGCTACACCTTC
TRBJ2-7	many	TRBV10-3	NA	CAISESPTREVRYF	TGTGCCATCAGTGAGTCCCCCACGAGGGAGGTTAGGTACTTC
TRBJ2-3	many	TRBV6-2/TRBV6-3	NA	CATQTDPTDTQYF	TGTGCCACACAAACGGACCCCACAGATACGCAGTATTTT
TRBJ2-7	many	TRBV7-9	TRBD2	CASSLSIAGSSYEQYF	TGTGCCAGCAGCTTATCGATAGCGGGTAGCTCCTACGAGCAGTACTTC
TRBJ1-5	many	TRBV18	NA	CASSPTGGGNQPQHF	TGTGCCAGCTCACCGACCGGCGGGGGCAATCAGCCCCAGCATTTT
TRBJ2-1	many	TRBV14	TRBD2	CASSQTSGPYNEQFF	TGTGCCAGCAGCCAGACTAGCGGGCCGTACAATGAGCAGTTCTTC
TRBJ1-5	many	TRBV4-2	TRBD1	CASSQAGGGQPQHF	TGTGCCAGCAGCCAAGCAGGGGGCGGACAGCCCCAGCATTTT
TRBJ2-2	NA	TRBV11-2	NA	CASKGANTGELFF	TGTGCCAGCAAGGGAGCGAACACCGGGGAGCTGTTTTTT
TRBJ2-7	many	TRBV12-3/TRBV12-4	TRBD1	CASSSGTGAREQYF	TGTGCCAGCAGCTCAGGGACAGGGGCGCGGGAGCAGTACTTC
TRBJ2-4	many	TRBV4-3	NA	CASSQERVGHIQYF	TGCGCCAGCAGCCAAGAAAGAGTAGGGCACATTCAGTACTTC
TRBJ1-2	NA	TRBV6-2/TRBV6-3	TRBD1	CASSTGGQGGYTF	TGTGCCAGCAGCACAGGGGGCCAGGGGGGCTACACCTTC
TRBJ1-2	many	TRBV4-1	TRBD1	CASSQEFRGRYYGYTF	TGCGCCAGCAGCCAAGAATTCAGGGGGCGTTACTATGGCTACACCTTC
TRBJ1-5	many	TRBV20-1	TRBD1	CSAAGGGQPQHF	TGCAGTGCAGCAGGGGGGGGTCAGCCCCAGCATTTT
TRBJ1-1	many	TRBV29-1	NA	CSVDRVTEAFF	TGCAGCGTTGATAGGGTCACTGAAGCTTTCTTT
TRBJ1-2	many	TRBV6-1	TRBD1	CASSDRDRGAYTF	TGTGCCAGCAGTGACCGGGACAGGGGTGCGTACACCTTC
TRBJ2-2	many	TRBV3-1	NA	CASSQAGVGAGELFF	TGTGCCAGCAGCCAAGCGGGGGTAGGTGCCGGGGAGCTGTTTTTT
TRBJ1-2	many	TRBV7-9	NA	CASSVGYGYTF	TGTGCCAGCAGCGTGGGGTATGGCTACACCTTC
TRBJ1-6	many	TRBV5-1	NA	CASSLERGSPLHF	TGCGCCAGCAGCTTGGAGCGTGGTTCACCCCTCCACTTT
TRBJ2-6	few	TRBV28	NA	CASSFIDSSGANVLTF	TGTGCCAGCAGCTTCATTGACAGCTCTGGGGCCAACGTCCTGACTTTC
TRBJ2-5	many	TRBV5-6	NA	CASSYGETQYF	TGTGCCAGCAGCTATGGAGAGACCCAGTACTTC
TRBJ1-1	many	TRBV20-1	NA	CSAPYRVNTEAFF	TGCAGTGCCCCCTATAGGGTGAACACTGAAGCTTTCTTT